What follows are 32 T cell receptor beta chains derived from one specimen sequenced in a study of blood T cell repertoires in COVID-19 (dated by TCRdb to the early 2020s). Libraries were constructed by the immunoSEQ multiplex PCR assay. Sourced from immuneACCESS, this table was stored by TCRdb with only in-frame sequences that have V and J called. A share of the clones is absent; for the studies checked, an unresolved V gene accounts for under half, and the remainder has no known explanation. Here the sample has approximately 11,000 clones; 70% to 80% occur a single time. Of the sample, more than 5.5% is held by the ten largest clones. The sequenced material came from peripheral blood. Source of these receptors: a man aged 55 to 70 with COVID-19, enrolled during active disease.

V and J are TRBV27 and TRBJ1-3; 8 nucleotides align to TRBD1. Germline CDR1 and CDR2: MNHEY and SMNVEV (reference sequence). The CDR3 sequence is 15 residues long. With 1 base clipped from V and 2 bases from J, the junction kept 1 base outside the gene matches. The CDR3 protein is CASSLYRGAGNTIYF. CDR3 nucleotides: TGTGCCAGCAGTTTATACAGGGGGGCTGGAAACACCATATATTTT.

V and J are TRBV5-6 and TRBJ2-3, with D perhaps TRBD2 (6 bases). This CDR3 spans 17 amino acids. Trimming removed 3 bases from V and 4 bases from J, with 21 bases in between. Germline-derived CDR1 and CDR2 are SGHDT and YYEEEE. DNA of the CDR3: TGTGCCAGCAGCTCGGGCCGTTGGCGGGGATGGGCAGATACGCAGTATTTT. Amino acid sequence: CASSSGRWRGWADTQYF.

Comment on this clone: Relative to the germline gene, one junction end is altered; a read error may explain this. This chain connects TRBV7-6 to TRBJ2-5; D perhaps matches TRBD1 (6 bases). Germline loops: CDR1 SGHVS, CDR2 FNYEAQ. The CDR3 runs 16 residues. CDR3 region: CASSLAGRGVLETQYF. DNA for the CDR3: TGTGCCAGCAGCCTAGCTGGCAGGGGCGTACTGGAGACCCAGTACTTC.

The J gene is TRBJ1-3, the V gene TRBV7-2; D is possibly TRBD1 (6 bases). The CDR3 loop spans 16 amino acids. Trimming stripped 1 base from V and 6 bases from J, with 16 bases between. CDR1 SGHTA and CDR2 FQGNSA come from the germline V gene. The CDR3 DNA follows: TGTGCCAGCAGCTTAGTAGGAACAGGGAGCGTAAACACCATATATTTT. This codes for CASSLVGTGSVNTIYF.

The chain joins TRBV6-2 or TRBV6-3 to TRBJ2-7; D gene unclear. CDR1 and CDR2 (germline): MNHEY, SVGEGT. The CDR3 runs to 13 residues. Trimming took 5 bases from V and 7 from J, leaving 15 bases between them. This chain's CDR3 is CASSNGSFWEQYV. The DNA for the CDR3 is TGTGCCAGCAGTAACGGGTCCTTTTGGGAGCAGTACGTC.

The chain combines TRBV2 with TRBJ2-1, with a weak D call TRBD1 (5 bases). This CDR3 has 12 amino acids. Trimming stripped 6 bases from V and 6 bases from J, with 9 bases between. Germline-derived CDR1 and CDR2 are SNHLY and FYNNEI. Here the CDR3 reads CASRQGPNEQFF. DNA for the CDR3: TGTGCCAGCAGGCAGGGTCCCAATGAGCAGTTCTTC.

This clone was seen a single time. The chain uses TRBV9 and TRBJ1-1; D remains ambiguous. This CDR3 contains 13 residues. Germline V gene sequence: CDR1 SGDLS, CDR2 YYNGEE. Deletions cut 4 bases from V and 2 bases from J, with 9 bases between. In nucleotides, the CDR3 is TGTGCCAGCAGCCCCCGTCCCAACACTGAAGCTTTCTTT. Its protein is CASSPRPNTEAFF.

The CDR3 protein is CASSLVGTYSGNTIYF. The CDR3 region has the DNA TGTGCCAGCAGCTTAGTTGGGACATACTCTGGAAACACCATATATTTT. The chain combines TRBV7-9 with TRBJ1-3; tentative D call: TRBD1 (6 bases). V was shortened by 1 base and J by 0 bases, with 10 bases between the two germline ends. This CDR3 has 16 residues. Per the germline V gene, CDR1 is SEHNR and CDR2 is FQNEAQ (reference sequence).

The J gene is TRBJ2-3, the V gene TRBV2; TRBD2 agrees at 10 bases. The CDR3 has 15 amino acids. Germline loops: CDR1 SNHLY, CDR2 FYNNEI. V was pared by 2 bases and J by 2 bases, with 1 base of the junction left unmatched. CDR3 sequence (DNA): TGTGCCAGCAGTGAAAGCGGGAGGGCCACAGATACGCAGTATTTT. Encoded protein: CASSESGRATDTQYF.

Worth noting for this clone: Other DNA sequences in the same sample also yield this CDR3. The chain links TRBV11-2 to TRBJ1-5; 9 bases match TRBD1. V lost 5 bases and J lost 6; bases outside the gene matches: 8. The CDR3 sequence is 15 residues long. Germline CDR1 and CDR2: SGHAT and FQNNGV. The CDR3 loop is CASSQGVDRGQPQHF. CDR3 nucleotides: TGTGCCAGCAGCCAAGGGGTGGACAGGGGTCAGCCCCAGCATTTT.

The CDR3 DNA is TGCGCCAGCAGCCATGCCCCCCCGCGGGGGCCTCTGTACAATGAGCAGTTCTTC. Its protein product is CASSHAPPRGPLYNEQFF. This chain connects TRBV4-3 to TRBJ2-1, with a weak D call TRBD2 (7 bases). Germline CDR1 and CDR2: LGHNA and YSLEER. V gave up 3 bases and J gave up 4 bases, with 22 bases separating them. The CDR3 loop spans 18 amino acids.

V and J are TRBV28 and TRBJ2-1; TRBD2 matches 10 bases. From germline, CDR1 is MDHEN and CDR2 SYDVKM. CDR3 length: 13 residues. V dropped 3 bases and J dropped 14; count of bases not matched to a gene: 7. As DNA, the CDR3 is TGTGCCAGCAGTTTGCGGGCTAGCGGGGGCGAGTTCTTC. Translation: CASSLRASGGEFF. Combining the CDR3 with reference TRBV28 and TRBJ2-1 gives the whole variable domain DVKVTQSSRYLVKRTGEKVFLECVQDMDHENMFWYRQDPGLGLRLIYFSYDVKMKEKGDIPEGYSVSREKKERFSLILESASTNQTSMYLCASSLRASGGEFFGPGTRLTVL.

A note on this clone: The junction departs from germline at one end; a sequencing error may be responsible. The chain joins TRBV7-2 to TRBJ2-2; D unclear. From germline, CDR1 is SGHTA and CDR2 FQGNSA. The CDR3 covers 14 residues. CDR3 region: CASTLGRYTGELFF. The DNA of the CDR3 is TGTGCCAGCACCTTAGGTCGGTACACCGGGGAGCTGTTTTTT.

The rearrangement uses TRBV27 and TRBJ2-7, with 10 bases aligning to TRBD1. V trimming: 4 bases; J trimming: 6 bases; junction bases outside the gene matches: 6. CDR3 size: 14 residues. Germline V CDR1 and CDR2: MNHEY, SMNVEV (reference sequence). The DNA for the CDR3 is TGTGCCAGCAGTTGGGGACAGGGGTGGCTCGAGCAGTACTTC. Residues: CASSWGQGWLEQYF.

V gene TRBV29-1 combines with J gene TRBJ2-7; D is perhaps TRBD2 (7 bases). The germline V gene has CDR1 SQVTM and CDR2 ANQGSEA. V lost 6 bases, J lost 1 base, and 19 bases lay in between. The CDR3 spans 15 residues. The CDR3 DNA follows: TGCAGCGTGTCCTGGCGGGGGCATGGATCCTACGAGCAGTACTTC. This gives the protein CSVSWRGHGSYEQYF.

This chain uses TRBV19 with TRBJ1-1, with 7 bases fitting TRBD1. V lost 4 bases and J lost 0; bases outside the gene matches: 8. Germline-derived CDR1 and CDR2 are LNHDA and SQIVND (reference sequence). CDR3 length: 16 amino acids. CDR3 sequence reads: CASSTGQARMNTEAFF. The CDR3 bases are TGTGCCAGTAGTACTGGACAGGCCCGCATGAACACTGAAGCTTTCTTT.

The rearrangement uses TRBV4-3 and TRBJ2-4; D is ambiguous. The V end lost 2 bases, the J end lost 1 base, and 6 bases lay between the germline ends. CDR1 is LGHNA and CDR2 is YSLEER in the germline V gene. This CDR3 is built from 14 residues. CDR3 amino acids: CASSQRVAKNIQYF. The CDR3, as DNA: TGCGCCAGCAGCCAACGTGTGGCCAAAAACATTCAGTACTTC.

The chain recombines TRBV7-9 with TRBJ1-6; 9 bases line up with TRBD1. V trimming: 5 bases; J trimming: 10 bases; junction bases outside the gene matches: 9. The CDR3 spans 15 residues. The germline CDR1 and CDR2 sequences are SEHNR and FQNEAQ (reference sequence). Written as DNA, the CDR3 is TGTGCCAGCAGCACCTTACAGGGGGCGGAATCACCCCTCCACTTT. Encoded protein: CASSTLQGAESPLHF.

CDR3 residues: CAISARQGDYGYTF. The CDR3, as DNA: TGTGCCATCAGTGCCCGACAGGGGGACTATGGCTACACCTTC. V and J are TRBV10-3 and TRBJ1-2; 9 positions match TRBD1. This CDR3 is 14 amino acids long. Germline-derived CDR1 and CDR2 are ENHRY and SYGVKD. The V and J ends lost 4 bases and 3 bases, in that order; junction bases with no gene match: 3.

The chain links TRBV5-1 to TRBJ2-1; a weak D match, TRBD2 (6 bases). In germline, CDR1 is SGHRS, CDR2 YFSETQ. V lost 0 bases and J lost 6, with 7 bases in between. The CDR3 has 13 amino acids. CDR3 sequence (DNA): TGCGCCAGCAGCTTGGCCGGGGGCAATGAGCAGTTCTTC. This codes for CASSLAGGNEQFF.

Here the CDR3 DNA reads TGTGCCACCAGCAGTGGACAGCTAAACTATGGCTACACCTTC. Encoded protein: CATSSGQLNYGYTF. The chain recombines TRBV15 with TRBJ1-2, with D tentatively TRBD1 (6 bases). Trimming stripped 3 bases from V and 2 bases from J, with 10 bases between. The CDR3 has 14 residues. Germline assignment: CDR1 LNHNV and CDR2 YYDKDF (reference sequence).

This clone was counted between two and nine times. This chain uses TRBV5-1 with TRBJ1-5; perhaps TRBD1 as D (5 bases). The germline CDR1 and CDR2 sequences are SGHRS and YFSETQ. The CDR3 runs to 14 residues. V lost 8 bases and J lost 9, with 21 bases in between. The CDR3: CARPDGDSQGPQHF. DNA for the CDR3: TGCGCCAGGCCAGATGGGGACTCCCAGGGGCCCCAGCATTTT.

The chain is built from TRBV19 and TRBJ2-2; the D gene is possibly TRBD2 (5 bases). The germline gives CDR1 LNHDA, CDR2 SQIVND (reference sequence). Trimming cost V 4 bases and J 7 bases, with 13 bases left between them. The CDR3 consists of 14 residues. CDR3 nucleotides: TGTGCCAGTAGTACCCGGGGTAAGGACGGGGAGCTGTTTTTT. Amino acids: CASSTRGKDGELFF.

This chain links TRBV6-5 with TRBJ2-3, with D possibly matching TRBD1 (5 bases). The CDR3 covers 15 residues. V was clipped by 6 bases and J by 3 bases, with 16 bases between them. Germline CDR1 and CDR2: MNHEY and SVGAGI. The CDR3 nucleotides read TGTGCCAGCAGCCTATTTTGGGGCGTTACAGATACGCAGTATTTT. Translating gives CASSLFWGVTDTQYF.

The J gene is TRBJ2-1, the V gene TRBV4-3, with TRBD2 matching over 9 bases. CDR1 is LGHNA and CDR2 is YSLEER in the germline V gene. The CDR3 sequence is 16 residues long. Trimming at V came to 4 bases and at J to 2 bases, leaving 6 bases not matched to a gene. The CDR3 reads CASSRGRAWTYNEQFF. The CDR3 nucleotides read TGCGCCAGCAGCCGCGGGAGGGCCTGGACCTACAATGAGCAGTTCTTC.

This clone was recorded a few times. J is TRBJ1-6 and V is TRBV7-2; possible D gene TRBD1, 6 bases. V dropped 4 bases and J dropped 7 bases, with 20 bases sitting between them. This CDR3 is built from 17 residues. CDR1 is SGHTA and CDR2 is FQGNSA in the germline V gene. The CDR3 region has the DNA TGTGCCAGCAGCTGGGGGGGATATGCAGGGGACAATTCACCCCTCCACTTT. This codes for CASSWGGYAGDNSPLHF.

The V gene is TRBV30, the J gene TRBJ1-6; D is perhaps TRBD1 (5 bases). The CDR3 contains 14 residues. Germline values: CDR1 GTSNPN, CDR2 SVGIG (reference sequence). V was pared by 5 bases and J by 7 bases, with 15 bases between. CDR3 sequence reads: CAWLGEGLNSPLHF. The CDR3 region has the DNA TGTGCCTGGCTCGGGGAGGGGCTGAATTCACCCCTCCACTTT.

The chain links TRBV7-9 to TRBJ1-2, with D possibly TRBD1 on 5 matching bases. Germline-derived CDR1 and CDR2 are SEHNR and FQNEAQ (reference sequence). The V gene lost 0 bases and the J gene lost 3 bases, with 14 bases spanning the gap. The CDR3 has 16 amino acids. The CDR3 nucleotides are TGTGCCAGCAGCTTAGCGTACGGAGACAGATACTATGGCTACACCTTC. Translation: CASSLAYGDRYYGYTF.

The rearrangement uses TRBV6-5 and TRBJ2-3; 9 bases fit TRBD2. Germline assignment: CDR1 MNHEY and CDR2 SVGAGI. V trimming: 6 bases; J trimming: 6 bases; junction bases outside the gene matches: 4. This CDR3 spans 13 amino acids. This chain's CDR3 is CASRSGRWDTQYF. DNA of the CDR3: TGTGCCAGCAGGAGCGGGAGGTGGGATACGCAGTATTTT.

The chain links TRBV27 to TRBJ1-5; the match to TRBD1 covers 7 bases. CDR3 size: 16 residues. V trimming: 5 bases; J trimming: 4 bases; junction bases outside the gene matches: 11. Germline V gene data show CDR1 as MNHEY and CDR2 as SMNVEV (reference sequence). The CDR3 loop is CASSPERQGLNQPQHF. CDR3 DNA sequence: TGTGCCAGCAGTCCCGAACGACAGGGATTGAATCAGCCCCAGCATTTT.

The chain recombines TRBV5-4 with TRBJ2-2; 8 positions match TRBD2. With V trimmed by 0 bases and J by 6 bases, 4 bases remained unmatched. The germline V gene has CDR1 SGHNT and CDR2 YYREEE (reference sequence). The CDR3 consists of 15 residues. This chain's CDR3 is CASSLAAGGPGELFF. CDR3 nucleotide sequence: TGTGCCAGCAGCTTGGCGGCGGGGGGCCCCGGGGAGCTGTTTTTT.

The chain uses TRBV9 and TRBJ2-5, with 11 bases that match TRBD2. Germline-derived CDR1 and CDR2 are SGDLS and YYNGEE. This CDR3 has 15 amino acids. With V trimmed by 3 bases and J by 5 bases, 6 bases remained unmatched. The CDR3 spells CASSAGGLAVETQYF. Here the CDR3 DNA reads TGTGCCAGCAGCGCTGGGGGACTAGCGGTGGAGACCCAGTACTTC.